A single sample is the source of the 29 T cell receptor beta chains below, sequenced in a study of blood T cell repertoires in COVID-19. Data came from immunoSEQ multiplex PCR; TCRdb stores just in-frame clones and leaves some out. The table lists some 260,000 clones, around 89% of them singletons. The sequencing input was PBMCs or T cells enriched from blood (not recorded which). These receptors were taken from a man in his forties who had recovered from COVID-19.

The J gene is TRBJ1-6, the V gene TRBV13; TRBD1 agrees at 11 bases. V dropped 4 bases and J dropped 0; count of bases not matched to a gene: 5. From germline, CDR1 is PRHDT and CDR2 FYEKMQ (reference sequence). The CDR3 consists of 18 residues. This CDR3 reads CASSYRTGGFSYNSPLHF. Written as DNA, the CDR3 is TGTGCCAGCAGCTACAGGACAGGGGGCTTCTCCTATAATTCACCCCTCCACTTT.

This clone has just one count. The chain employs TRBV4-3 and TRBJ2-1; 15 nucleotides align to TRBD2. Germline trimming cut 1 base from V and 6 bases from J; bases unmatched to any gene: 4. The CDR3 has 17 residues. Germline values: CDR1 LGHNA, CDR2 YSLEER. The CDR3 coding sequence is TGCGCCAGCAGCCAAGTAGGGACTAGCGGGAGGTCCAATGAGCAGTTCTTC. It encodes CASSQVGTSGRSNEQFF.

V is TRBV5-8 and J is TRBJ2-7; possible D gene TRBD1, 6 bases. V was pared by 4 bases and J by 4 bases, with 12 bases between. Germline CDR1 is SGHTS and CDR2 is YDEGEE. The length of the CDR3 is 13 residues. CDR3 loop: CASSTGQIYEQYF. CDR3 DNA sequence: TGTGCCAGCAGCACGGGACAAATATACGAGCAGTACTTC.

J is TRBJ2-2 and V is TRBV7-3; the match to TRBD2 covers 11 bases. V lost 1 base and J lost 4; bases outside the gene matches: 17. CDR3 length: 21 residues. Germline CDR1 is SGHTA and CDR2 is FQGTGA. The CDR3 DNA reads TGTGCCAGCAGCTTAAAAGTAGGCGGTGTTAGCGGGAGGGCCGGCACCGGGGAGCTGTTTTTT. Translation gives CASSLKVGGVSGRAGTGELFF. The complete variable domain, with remaining parts taken from reference TRBV7-3 and TRBJ2-2, reads GAGVSQTPSNKVTEKGKYVELRCDPISGHTALYWYRQSLGQGPEFLIYFQGTGAADDSGLPNDRFFAVRPEGSVSTLKIQRTERGDSAVYLCASSLKVGGVSGRAGTGELFFGEGSRLTVL.

This chain uses TRBV7-6 with TRBJ1-1; a possible D gene is TRBD1 (5 bases). The germline gives CDR1 SGHVS, CDR2 FNYEAQ. This CDR3 spans 17 amino acids. Trimming removed 1 base from V and 3 bases from J, with 18 bases in between. This CDR3 reads CASSLEYLITGDTEAFF. The CDR3 coding sequence is TGTGCCAGCAGCTTAGAATACTTAATCACAGGAGACACTGAAGCTTTCTTT.

The chain is built from TRBV5-5 and TRBJ2-2, with D possibly being TRBD2 (6 bases). The V and J ends lost 4 bases and 0 bases respectively, with 13 bases between them. Per germline, CDR1 SGHKS and CDR2 YYEKEE (reference sequence). The CDR3 spans 16 residues. CDR3 sequence reads: CASSRSGTSNTGELFF. In DNA, the CDR3 is TGTGCCAGCAGCAGATCCGGGACTTCGAACACCGGGGAGCTGTTTTTT. The variable domain in full, with the rest retrieved from reference TRBV5-5 and TRBJ2-2, is DAGVTQSPTHLIKTRGQQVTLRCSPISGHKSVSWYQQVLGQGPQFIFQYYEKEERGRGNFPDRFSARQFPNYSSELNVNALLLGDSALYLCASSRSGTSNTGELFFGEGSRLTVL.

The chain carries TRBV6-5 and TRBJ2-7; the D gene is possibly TRBD2 (6 bases). Germline values: CDR1 MNHEY, CDR2 SVGAGI. CDR3 length: 12 amino acids. Between the trimmed V and J ends, which lost 6 bases and 7 bases, there was a span of 13 bases. CDR3 residues: CASSPGLGEQYF. In nucleotides, the CDR3 is TGTGCCAGCAGCCCGGGACTCGGGGAGCAGTACTTC.

This chain links TRBV9 with TRBJ1-1, with 7 nucleotides matching TRBD1. Germline trimming cut 4 bases from V and 1 base from J; bases unmatched to any gene: 7. The CDR3 extends over 15 amino acids. Germline CDR1 is SGDLS and CDR2 is YYNGEE. This CDR3 reads CASSTRQGTNTEAFF. CDR3 DNA sequence: TGTGCCAGCAGCACAAGACAGGGAACGAACACTGAAGCTTTCTTT.

V usage is TRBV20-1 and J usage is TRBJ1-6, with 9 positions matching TRBD1. J lost 4 bases, V lost 3 bases, and 7 bases had no gene match. CDR3 length equals 16 residues. CDR1 DFQATT and CDR2 SNEGSKA come from the germline V gene (reference sequence). Here the CDR3 reads CSASEGQGGYNSPLHF. The CDR3 region has the DNA TGCAGTGCTAGTGAGGGACAGGGAGGGTATAATTCACCCCTCCACTTT.

V is TRBV4-1 and J is TRBJ1-1; perhaps TRBD1 as D (6 bases). V was clipped by 8 bases and J by 2 bases, with 15 bases between them. CDR1 and CDR2 (germline): MGHRA, YSYEKL. The CDR3 sequence is 14 residues long. The CDR3 nucleotides read TGCGCCAGCCAGAAAACAGGGAGAAACACTGAAGCTTTCTTT. Its translation is CASQKTGRNTEAFF.

The rearrangement joins TRBV5-4 to TRBJ1-2; D is ambiguous. V gave up 0 bases and J gave up 5 bases, with 17 bases separating them. This CDR3 has 16 amino acids. CDR1 SGHNT and CDR2 YYREEE come from the germline V gene (reference sequence). CDR3 in amino acids: CASSLDSGRSSYGYTF. CDR3 nucleotide sequence: TGTGCCAGCAGCTTGGATTCCGGGAGGTCTAGTTATGGCTACACCTTC.

The rearrangement links TRBV4-1 to TRBJ2-4; 11 nucleotides line up with TRBD1. CDR3 length: 17 amino acids. Germline V gives CDR1 MGHRA, CDR2 YSYEKL. V was clipped by 3 bases and J by 1 base; unmatched bases: 5. The CDR3 region has the DNA TGCGCCAGCAGCCAGGACAGGGGGCGCAACGCCAAAAACATTCAGTACTTC. Protein sequence: CASSQDRGRNAKNIQYF.

The sample holds a few counts of this clone. The CDR3, as DNA: TGTGCCAGCAGCCAAGTTATCGGACAGTATAATGAAAAACTGTTTTTT. The encoded protein is CASSQVIGQYNEKLFF. V and J are TRBV3-1 (or the pseudogene TRBV3-2) and TRBJ1-4, with a possible D match to TRBD1 (6 bases). CDR3 length: 16 amino acids. CDR1 is LGHDT, CDR2 YNNKEL, per germline (reference sequence). The V end lost 1 base, the J end lost 4 bases, and 13 bases lay between the germline ends.

J is TRBJ2-2 and V is TRBV6-5; D perhaps matches TRBD1 (6 bases). The germline V and J ends were trimmed by 6 bases and 8 bases, with 13 bases remaining between them. Per the germline V gene, CDR1 is MNHEY and CDR2 is SVGAGI. CDR3 length: 13 residues. CDR3 sequence: CASSITGIGELFF. CDR3 DNA: TGTGCCAGCAGCATCACAGGGATTGGGGAGCTGTTTTTT.

The chain uses TRBV4-1 and TRBJ2-3; weak D call: TRBD2 (5 bases). Between the trimmed V and J ends, which lost 4 bases and 3 bases, there was a span of 11 bases. Germline V CDR1 and CDR2: MGHRA, YSYEKL. The CDR3 extends over 14 amino acids. The CDR3 sequence: CASSPPAETDTQYF. DNA of the CDR3: TGCGCCAGCAGCCCCCCAGCGGAAACAGATACGCAGTATTTT.

V and J are TRBV6-5 and TRBJ1-2; TRBD1 matches 9 bases. The germline V gene encodes CDR1 MNHEY and CDR2 SVGAGI. V trimming: 2 bases; J trimming: 7 bases; junction bases outside the gene matches: 5. There are 14 residues in the CDR3. CDR3 coding DNA: TGTGCCAGCAGTTACCTGGGACAGGGAGCTGGCTACACCTTC. Translation gives CASSYLGQGAGYTF.

The genes are TRBV10-1 and TRBJ2-2, with 7 bases lining up with TRBD1. The germline CDR1 and CDR2 sequences are WNHNN and SYGVQD (reference sequence). The V segment lost 1 base and the J segment 5 bases; nucleotides outside the gene matches: 7. The length of the CDR3 is 16 residues. This CDR3 is CASSEFKGARTGELFF. CDR3 bases: TGCGCCAGCAGTGAGTTTAAGGGGGCTAGGACCGGGGAGCTGTTTTTT.

V usage is TRBV12-3 or TRBV12-4 and J usage is TRBJ1-2, with TRBD1 identical over 7 bases. The CDR3 is 13 amino acids. V was pared by 4 bases and J by 4 bases, with 3 bases of the junction left unmatched. CDR3 amino acids: CASSSWDSYGYTF. CDR3 sequence (DNA): TGTGCCAGCAGTTCATGGGACAGCTATGGCTACACCTTC.

The chain has TRBV3-1 (or the pseudogene TRBV3-2) and TRBJ2-1; weak D call: TRBD2 (5 bases). The CDR3 contains 14 residues. The V end lost 6 bases, the J end lost 5 bases, and 14 bases lay between the germline ends. Germline V gene lookup returns CDR1 LGHDT and CDR2 YNNKEL (reference sequence). CDR3 nucleotides: TGTGCCAGCAGATCGGACTGGAAGGACAATGAGCAGTTCTTC. This gives the protein CASRSDWKDNEQFF.

This rearrangement joins TRBV18 to TRBJ1-2; D remains unclear. V was trimmed by 3 bases and J by 4 bases, leaving 15 bases between them. CDR1 and CDR2 (germline): KGHSH, LQKENI. The length of the CDR3 is 15 residues. In nucleotides, the CDR3 is TGTGCCAGCTCACCTGAGGCGGGAAGTGGCTATGGCTACACCTTC. Protein sequence: CASSPEAGSGYGYTF. Looking up the rest from reference TRBV18 and TRBJ1-2 gives the full variable domain: NAGVMQNPRHLVRRRGQEARLRCSPMKGHSHVYWYRQLPEEGLKFMVYLQKENIIDESGMPKERFSAEFPKEGPSILRIQQVVRGDSAAYFCASSPEAGSGYGYTFGSGTRLTVV.

The V call is TRBV5-6, the J call TRBJ2-3, with TRBD2 matching 11 bases. The CDR3 runs 16 residues. Losses at the gene ends were 4 bases for V and 5 bases for J; bases not matched to a gene: 9. CDR1 is SGHDT and CDR2 is YYEEEE in the germline V gene. The CDR3 region has the DNA TGTGCCAGCAGCCCGAGGGCTAGCGGGGGGATAGATACGCAGTATTTT. This gives the protein CASSPRASGGIDTQYF.

The chain is built from TRBV24-1 and TRBJ2-3; TRBD1 matches at 11 bases. Germline V gene sequence: CDR1 KGHDR, CDR2 SFDVKD. V dropped 6 bases and J dropped 5; count of bases not matched to a gene: 9. The CDR3 is 16 amino acids. Here the CDR3 reads CATSRRTGGGLDTQYF. The CDR3 DNA sequence: TGTGCCACCAGTCGACGGACAGGGGGCGGTTTAGATACGCAGTATTTT.

CDR3 bases: TGTGCCAGCAGCCCCTCCAAGCTAGCGGGTTACACAGATACGCAGTATTTT. Protein: CASSPSKLAGYTDTQYF. The chain has TRBV7-3 and TRBJ2-3; 8 positions agree with TRBD2. This CDR3 is built from 17 residues. Germline CDR1 SGHTA, CDR2 FQGTGA. V was clipped by 5 bases and J by 2 bases; unmatched bases: 12.

V gene TRBV11-3 combines with J gene TRBJ2-5; 9 bases line up with TRBD1. The CDR3 is 17 amino acids. Germline CDR1 reads SGHNT; CDR2 reads YENEEA. V lost 5 bases to trimming and J lost 5 bases; unmatched junction nucleotides: 15. The CDR3 DNA sequence: TGTGCCAGCAGCCTTCGCCTAGGGACAGGGCTTGGGGAGACCCAGTACTTC. Translating gives CASSLRLGTGLGETQYF.

There are many counts of this clone. This CDR3 reads CASSPGQGTQPQHF. The CDR3, as DNA: TGCGCCAGCAGCCCGGGACAGGGAACTCAGCCCCAGCATTTT. V usage is TRBV5-1 and J usage is TRBJ1-5; 9 nucleotides align to TRBD1. This CDR3 has 14 residues. CDR1 and CDR2 (germline): SGHRS, YFSETQ. Losses at the gene ends were 4 bases for V and 6 bases for J; bases not matched to a gene: 5.

This chain links TRBV11-2 with TRBJ2-1; the match to TRBD2 covers 8 bases. The CDR3 extends over 16 amino acids. After removal of 3 bases from V and 0 bases from J, the junction contained 4 bases not matched to a gene. Germline V CDR1 and CDR2: SGHAT, FQNNGV. As DNA, the CDR3 is TGTGCCAGCAGCTTGAGACTAGCGAACTCCTACAATGAGCAGTTCTTC. This gives the protein CASSLRLANSYNEQFF.

Concerning this clone itself: The same CDR3 arises from other DNA sequences in this sample as well. The DNA of the CDR3 is TGTGCCAGCAGTTTATTAGCGGGAGGGTACAATGAGCAGTTCTTC. This gives the protein CASSLLAGGYNEQFF. The chain joins TRBV27 to TRBJ2-1; 11 positions agree with TRBD2. The CDR3 has 15 residues. Germline CDR1 and CDR2: MNHEY and SMNVEV (reference sequence). V shed 1 base and J 4 bases; nucleotides not matched to a gene: 0.

The chain links TRBV6-6 to TRBJ2-4, with 11 bases fitting TRBD1. Looked up from germline, CDR1 is MNHNY and CDR2 is SVGAGI (reference sequence). J was trimmed by 8 bases and V by 5 bases; bases with no gene match: 8. The length of the CDR3 is 15 residues. CDR3 protein: CASSPGTGGTDIQYF. DNA of the CDR3: TGTGCCAGCAGTCCAGGGACAGGGGGTACGGACATTCAGTACTTC.

The V and J genes are TRBV7-2 and TRBJ2-1; TRBD2 matches 10 bases. CDR1 SGHTA and CDR2 FQGNSA come from the germline V gene. The trim removed 1 base at V and 1 base at J, leaving 10 bases unmatched. CDR3 length equals 19 residues. Here the CDR3 DNA reads TGTGCCAGCAGCTTAGGGCTAGCGGGAGCTGTAGGATCCTACAATGAGCAGTTCTTC. Residues: CASSLGLAGAVGSYNEQFF.